These 28 T cell receptor beta chains originate from one sample sequenced in a study of blood T cell repertoires in COVID-19. This table comes from immunoSEQ multiplex PCR, and its TCRdb copy is limited to in-frame clones, with some not included. The sample includes 250,000 to 350,000 clones, 89% seen only once; the top ten take around 12%. The sample consisted of peripheral blood. The source is a woman aged 60 to 75 with acute or convalescent COVID-19.

This clone appeared a single time. The CDR3 DNA sequence: TGCAGCGCTTACAGGGGCGCAGATACGCAGTATTTT. Protein: CSAYRGADTQYF. This chain connects TRBV29-1 to TRBJ2-3, with 7 bases fitting TRBD1. The CDR3 length is 12 residues. J gave up 4 bases and V 7 bases, and 5 bases lay outside the gene matches. Germline V gene data show CDR1 as SQVTM and CDR2 as ANQGSEA.

V is TRBV27 and J is TRBJ2-2, with a weak D call TRBD2 (5 bases). Trimming left V 6 bases short and J 6 bases short, with 11 bases between. Looked up from germline, CDR1 is MNHEY and CDR2 is SMNVEV (reference sequence). The CDR3 covers 13 residues. For the CDR3, the DNA is TGTGCCAGCAGACCCGGAGGCCCCGGGGAGCTGTTTTTT. Translating gives CASRPGGPGELFF.

This clone was seen a handful of times. The chain has TRBV28 and TRBJ1-2; D unclear. V lost 5 bases to trimming and J lost 8 bases, with 12 bases between them. The CDR3 loop spans 12 amino acids. CDR1 is MDHEN and CDR2 is SYDVKM in the germline V gene. The CDR3 nucleotides are TGTGCCAGCAGTCAAATTGCTCAGGGCTACACCTTC. Its protein is CASSQIAQGYTF.

The CDR3 sequence: CASSLSTSGGPGREYF. The CDR3 nucleotides are TGTGCCAGCAGCTTAAGTACAAGCGGGGGGCCGGGGAGGGAGTACTTC. The chain is built from TRBV7-2 and TRBJ2-5; 9 positions agree with TRBD2. The length of the CDR3 is 16 residues. The trim removed 2 bases at V and 12 bases at J, leaving 16 bases unmatched. CDR1 and CDR2 from the germline V gene are SGHTA and FQGNSA.

This rearrangement joins TRBV7-9 to TRBJ2-7; D is perhaps TRBD2 (5 bases). Germline values: CDR1 SEHNR, CDR2 FQNEAQ (reference sequence). Trimming took 5 bases from V and 5 from J, leaving 16 bases between them. This CDR3 is 14 amino acids long. The CDR3 DNA is TGTGCCAGCAGCCCTCGAGGGCCTGTCGACGAGCAGTACTTC. This gives the protein CASSPRGPVDEQYF.

The V gene is TRBV6-2 or TRBV6-3, the J gene TRBJ1-4; D uncertain. Germline V gene lookup returns CDR1 MNHEY and CDR2 SVGEGT. This CDR3 is built from 14 residues. Trimming left V 1 base short and J 5 bases short, with 8 bases between. The CDR3, as DNA: TGTGCCAGCAGTTACTACGCGGAGAATGAAAAACTGTTTTTT. Its protein is CASSYYAENEKLFF.

The V gene is TRBV5-5, the J gene TRBJ2-3; 12 bases fit TRBD2. This CDR3 region has 14 residues. V lost 0 bases and J lost 13; bases outside the gene matches: 6. Germline CDR1 reads SGHKS; CDR2 reads YYEKEE (reference sequence). Written as DNA, the CDR3 is TGTGCCAGCAGCTTGGGGCTAGCGGGGGGGCAAGAGTATTTT. Translation gives CASSLGLAGGQEYF.

A single count supports this clone. V is TRBV7-6 and J is TRBJ1-1, with 8 bases fitting TRBD1. Germline trimming cut 4 bases from V and 2 bases from J; bases unmatched to any gene: 6. The V gene's germline CDR1 is SGHVS and CDR2 FNYEAQ. CDR3 length: 15 residues. In DNA, the CDR3 is TGTGCCAGCAGCTCATCGACAGGGGTTAACACTGAAGCTTTCTTT. This encodes CASSSSTGVNTEAFF.

The chain recombines TRBV6-2 or TRBV6-3 with TRBJ1-1, with 7 nucleotides matching TRBD1. V lost 2 bases and J lost 0; bases outside the gene matches: 3. This CDR3 is built from 15 residues. Germline-derived CDR1 and CDR2 are MNHEY and SVGEGT. The DNA of the CDR3 is TGTGCCAGCAGTTACCAGGGACAGTTGAACACTGAAGCTTTCTTT. Its translation is CASSYQGQLNTEAFF.

The J gene is TRBJ1-6, the V gene TRBV5-4; 7 positions agree with TRBD1. V lost 5 bases and J lost 8; bases outside the gene matches: 4. Germline-derived CDR1 and CDR2 are SGHNT and YYREEE (reference sequence). This CDR3 contains 13 residues. The CDR3 DNA reads TGTGCCAGCAGGCCCGGGACAGATTCACCCCTCCACTTT. This encodes CASRPGTDSPLHF.

This rearrangement joins TRBV6-5 to TRBJ1-2, with 7 bases fitting TRBD1. This CDR3 has 15 residues. The V gene end was trimmed by 5 bases and the J gene end by 10 bases; junction bases not matched to a gene: 16. Germline CDR1 MNHEY, CDR2 SVGAGI. The CDR3 DNA reads TGTGCCAGCAGTCAAAGACAGGGCCCCCTGGAGTACTACACCTTC. Encoded protein: CASSQRQGPLEYYTF.

This clone was seen only a few times. This chain connects TRBV12-3 or TRBV12-4 to TRBJ1-1; unclear D gene. Trimming pared 2 bases from V and 7 bases from J, leaving 8 bases between. This CDR3 comprises 12 residues. CDR3 in DNA: TGTGCCAGCAGTTTACTCGGGAGTGAAGCTTTCTTT. Translation gives CASSLLGSEAFF.

The gene calls are TRBV25-1 and TRBJ1-1; 7 nucleotides match TRBD1. V gave up 5 bases and J gave up 1 base; unmatched junction bases: 7. CDR1 and CDR2 (germline): MGHDK, SYGVNS. CDR3 length equals 15 residues. CDR3 in amino acids: CASSPTTGSNTEAFF. DNA for the CDR3: TGTGCCAGCAGTCCAACGACAGGGTCGAACACTGAAGCTTTCTTT.

The V call is TRBV24-1, the J call TRBJ1-2, with D unresolved. V lost 4 bases, J lost 3 bases, and 8 bases lay in between. Germline V gene lookup returns CDR1 KGHDR and CDR2 SFDVKD. CDR3 length equals 13 residues. CDR3 sequence: CATSESRDYGYTF. DNA for the CDR3: TGTGCCACCAGTGAATCGCGGGACTATGGCTACACCTTC.

This clone was detected once. V usage is TRBV10-2 and J usage is TRBJ1-5; TRBD1 aligns across 8 bases. The CDR3 consists of 15 residues. V lost 3 bases, J lost 3 bases, and 4 bases stayed unmatched. Germline CDR1 is WSHSY and CDR2 is SAAADI. The CDR3 region is CASSEGDRINQPQHF. DNA for the CDR3: TGCGCCAGCAGTGAAGGGGACAGGATCAATCAGCCCCAGCATTTT.

The CDR3 sequence is CASSPYEYKKNIQYF. CDR3 DNA sequence: TGTGCCAGCTCACCATACGAATACAAGAAAAACATTCAGTACTTC. V is TRBV18 and J is TRBJ2-4; D ambiguous. Trimming shortened V by 2 bases and J by 4 bases, and 12 bases separated the two germline ends. The germline V gene encodes CDR1 KGHSH and CDR2 LQKENI. This CDR3 spans 15 amino acids.

DNA of the CDR3: TGTGCCAGTAGTATCCCCAGCGGGGGGGCCCAGGAGACCCAGTACTTC. Translation gives CASSIPSGGAQETQYF. This chain links TRBV19 with TRBJ2-5; TRBD2 aligns across 10 bases. Germline V gene lookup returns CDR1 LNHDA and CDR2 SQIVND (reference sequence). This CDR3 has 16 residues. V trimming: 3 bases; J trimming: 5 bases; junction bases outside the gene matches: 9.

This clone appeared once. This chain connects TRBV2 to TRBJ1-6; possible D gene TRBD1, 5 bases. The CDR3 is 17 amino acids. Germline CDR1 SNHLY, CDR2 FYNNEI. Between the trimmed V and J ends, which lost 5 bases and 5 bases, there was a span of 19 bases. DNA of the CDR3: TGTGCCAGCAGTCCTCTTAGCGGGGGGTCCAATAATTCACCCCTCCACTTT. This gives the protein CASSPLSGGSNNSPLHF. The variable domain in full, with the rest retrieved from reference TRBV2 and TRBJ1-6, is EPEVTQTPSHQVTQMGQEVILRCVPISNHLYFYWYRQILGQKVEFLVSFYNNEISEKSEIFDDQFSVERPDGSNFTLKIRSTKLEDSAMYFCASSPLSGGSNNSPLHFGNGTRLTVT.

This chain links TRBV10-3 with TRBJ1-4; no reliable D call. V was trimmed by 0 bases and J by 1 base, leaving 9 bases between them. The length of the CDR3 is 16 residues. Germline-derived CDR1 and CDR2 are ENHRY and SYGVKD. The DNA for the CDR3 is TGTGCCATCAGTGAGTCCCGTGGAGAAACTAATGAAAAACTGTTTTTT. Encoded protein: CAISESRGETNEKLFF.

CDR3 DNA: TGTGCCACCAGCAGAGGCGGAGGGGCGCGTTCCTACGAGCAGTACTTC. The encoded protein is CATSRGGGARSYEQYF. J is TRBJ2-7 and V is TRBV15; D possibly corresponds to TRBD2 (6 bases). Trimming left V 1 base short and J 1 base short, with 14 bases between. CDR3 length: 16 residues. Germline V gene sequence: CDR1 LNHNV, CDR2 YYDKDF (reference sequence).

The chain employs TRBV28 and TRBJ1-4; D possibly corresponds to TRBD1 (5 bases). Per the germline V gene, CDR1 is MDHEN and CDR2 is SYDVKM. V was shortened by 5 bases and J by 7 bases, with 17 bases between the two germline ends. CDR3 length equals 15 residues. This CDR3 is CASSLVRTRGEKLFF. In DNA, the CDR3 is TGTGCCAGCAGTCTAGTTCGGACAAGGGGTGAAAAACTGTTTTTT.

The rearrangement uses TRBV27 and TRBJ2-7; 14 nucleotides match TRBD2. This CDR3 is built from 17 residues. Germline V gene data show CDR1 as MNHEY and CDR2 as SMNVEV (reference sequence). After removal of 5 bases from V and 6 bases from J, the junction contained 12 bases not matched to a gene. This chain's CDR3 is CASSPYPGLAGVAEQYF. CDR3 bases: TGTGCCAGCAGTCCATACCCGGGACTAGCGGGAGTTGCCGAGCAGTACTTC.

This clone was counted once. This chain uses TRBV3-1 (or the pseudogene TRBV3-2) with TRBJ1-3, with D maybe TRBD1 (5 bases). This CDR3 region has 19 residues. The germline V and J ends were trimmed by 3 bases and 2 bases, with 23 bases remaining between them. Germline V gene lookup returns CDR1 LGHDT and CDR2 YNNKEL (reference sequence). CDR3 coding DNA: TGTGCCAGCAGCCAGCTAAAGGTCCCAGGGCATTCTCCTGGAAACACCATATATTTT. Its translation: CASSQLKVPGHSPGNTIYF.

The CDR3 nucleotides are TGTGCCAGCAGCCAAGATGGGCGGTGGGGCGGTACAGGGAACACTGAAGCTTTCTTT. This codes for CASSQDGRWGGTGNTEAFF. The rearrangement joins TRBV14 to TRBJ1-1, with a weak D call TRBD1 (5 bases). Deletions cut 0 bases from V and 1 base from J, with 21 bases between. The germline CDR1 and CDR2 sequences are SGHDN and FVKESK. The CDR3 contains 19 residues.

This chain connects TRBV7-9 to TRBJ1-6; D is perhaps TRBD1 (5 bases). CDR1 is SEHNR and CDR2 is FQNEAQ in the germline V gene (reference sequence). The CDR3 is made up of 14 amino acids. Trimming took 1 base from V and 10 from J, leaving 11 bases between them. Here the CDR3 reads CASSLGPEGSPLHF. The CDR3 DNA sequence: TGTGCCAGCAGCTTAGGCCCGGAGGGGTCACCCCTCCACTTT.

J is TRBJ1-2 and V is TRBV7-8; a weak D match, TRBD1 (5 bases). Germline assignment: CDR1 SGHVS and CDR2 FQNEAQ. The V end was cut by 3 bases, the J end by 4 bases, with 12 bases between. There are 14 residues in the CDR3. The CDR3 sequence: CASSFPREGYGYTF. CDR3 sequence (DNA): TGTGCCAGCAGCTTTCCCAGGGAAGGCTATGGCTACACCTTC.

The J gene is TRBJ1-2, the V gene TRBV5-8; 7 bases agree with TRBD1. The junction had 0 bases not matched to a gene; V was cut back by 2 bases and J by 2 bases. Germline loops: CDR1 SGHTS, CDR2 YDEGEE. The CDR3 is 13 residues long. This CDR3 is CASSFRGNYGYTF. CDR3 sequence (DNA): TGTGCCAGCAGCTTCAGGGGGAACTATGGCTACACCTTC.

The chain has TRBV24-1 and TRBJ1-2, with 12 bases lining up with TRBD1. Germline trimming cut 5 bases from V and 5 bases from J; bases unmatched to any gene: 5. This CDR3 is built from 15 residues. Germline lookup yields CDR1 KGHDR and CDR2 SFDVKD. The CDR3 DNA sequence: TGTGCCACCAGTGGCGGGACAGGGGGCCGGTATGGCTACACCTTC. Amino acids: CATSGGTGGRYGYTF.